This paragraph covers one T cell receptor beta chain sequence. This clonotype came up a few times. Its antigen target is currently unknown. Qualities for individual bases were not recorded, and no much larger clone is one base off. This record belongs to a study of T cells in Graves' hyperthyroidism and ophthalmopathy (dated by TCRdb to the late 2010s). For the study in its entirety: Peripheral blood samples were taken at the time of initial diagnosis, prior to any treatment. To identify TCR V-J signatures that set the groups apart, the researchers used a discovery cohort of 100 patients, made up of around 42 with Graves' ophthalmopathy and about 60 with stable Graves' hyperthyroidism. Prospective prediction of ophthalmopathy was tested in an independent validation cohort of 18 hyperthyroidism patients and approximately 17 patients who later progressed to ophthalmopathy. The 100 or so discovery patients were randomly split 7:3 into training and test sets. Thyroid tissue and blood T-cell repertoires from six Graves' hyperthyroidism patients were also compared in the study. After sampling, hyperthyroidism patients received methimazole starting at 30 mg daily, and ophthalmopathy patients received high-dose intravenous methylprednisolone. According to the paper, TCR Vbeta CDR3 sequencing was carried out on around 140 peripheral blood samples, which came from more than 40 ophthalmopathy, 75 or so hyperthyroidism and approximately 17 progressor patients.

Stable Graves' hyperthyroidism was defined as the absence of progression to ophthalmopathy over 18 months of follow-up. Hyperthyroidism patients were aged 18 to 65 years and newly diagnosed, with disease duration of less than 2 months. Exclusion was applied to patients with uncontrolled infections, other autoimmune diseases, pregnancy or lactation. Diagnoses were established on the basis of clinical symptoms, serum thyroxine and TRAb, thyroid ultrasound, and orbital computed tomography. Ficoll-Paque density gradient centrifugation was used to isolate PBMCs from about 9 ml of fresh peripheral blood. Total RNA was extracted with Trizol reagent, and quality was checked on an Agilent 2100 Bioanalyzer. Amplification of TCR beta CDR3 regions was carried out from RNA transcripts. A first-round RT-PCR of the TCR CDR3 used the HTBI primer set with the Qiagen OneStep RT-PCR kit. A second multiplex PCR round built the libraries, followed by size selection and purification. Sequencing of the libraries was done on an Illumina HiSeq2000 using paired-end 100 bp reads. For the original study's pipeline: Raw data were processed with SOAPnuke, discarding reads with adapters, uncalled bases, mean Phred below 15, or no exact constant-primer or identifier match. COPE v1.2.5 was used to merge the high-quality paired reads, and each unique nucleotide sequence was defined as a clonotype. Clonotypes were aligned to IMGT TRBV, TRBD and TRBJ reference segments using MiTCR v1.1. Only V-J combinations with frequency above 0.0001, covering roughly 99% of repertoires, were analysed. The TCS score was defined as the ratio of F50 (clonal expansion) to E x V (chaos), calculated using BLOSUM62-based TCRdist between CDR3 peptides within each V-J. Welch's t-statistics and random forest reduced fewer than 600 V-J features to under 15, which were used in a naive Bayes classifier (R e1071). In-frame beta chains were kept once TCRdb had trimmed the public reads at Q25 with fastp and called clones with MiXCR. Each CDR3 protein gets just one entry, which takes the most common genes and DNA from the rows behind it. TCRdb assigned the V and J calls; the authors' analysis was not used. Counted in this sample were over 500,000 distinct CDR3 sequences; 14% of them appeared once. The top ten constitute over 11% of the sample.

Measured from the cysteine to the phenylalanine, the CDR3 is 18 residues long. The sequence is cut down to CDR3 DNA, 54 bases in frame from base 1. The germline V gene provides CDR1 ENHRY and CDR2 SYGVKD. Trimming costs V 0 bases and J 5 bases, and their ends lie 22 bases apart. Study-wide conclusions, independent of this receptor: During validation, the model predicted progression to ophthalmopathy a median of around six months ahead of onset, with more than 60% sensitivity and 72% to 80% specificity. Blood samples also contained most of the expanded thyroid clonotypes (frequency above 0.001), which suggests that blood repertoires may reflect thyroid immune responses. No statistical method was used to fix the sample size in advance, and group allocation was not hidden from the investigators. Ophthalmopathy was separated from stable hyperthyroidism by a 13 V-J signature model, with approximately 85% sensitivity and about 81% specificity obtained in cross-validation and 80%/75% obtained in testing.

The rearranged chain carries TRBV10-3 and TRBJ2-5; the D gene is perhaps TRBD2, on 5 matching bases. Sequencing was carried out using blood. The source of this sequence is a woman aged 40 to 49 with Graves' hyperthyroidism. The CDR3 corresponds to CAISESYGGFPRWETQYF. The DNA reads TGTGCCATCAGTGAGTCCTACGGAGGCTTCCCTCGATGGGAGACCCAGTACTTC.